The clone carrying this T cell receptor (beta chain) showed up just once. The antigen is unknown. The ends were cut back, 4 bases at V and 2 bases at J, with 22 bases in the middle. The germline V gene encodes CDR1 SGHTA and CDR2 FQGNSA. The CDR3 contains 18 residues. CD4+ T cells from unexposed donors were obtained before the COVID-19 pandemic (2011-2018). Isolation of CD4+ T cells took place after about 9 days in culture. As cell numbers allowed, unexposed-donor CD4+ T cells faced SARS-CoV-2 S/N and four cold-coronavirus spikes. Generated by immunoSEQ multiplex PCR, the TCRdb table keeps only in-frame clones and is missing some. The sample yields tens of thousands of clones, around 79% seen once. These data originate in a study of CD4 T cells in relation to SARS-CoV-2 and coronaviruses. The overall study: PBMCs were cultured with antigen for over nine days before TCR beta sequencing. Controls used an HIV-1 Nef peptide pool or no peptide. The restricting HLA molecule for shared crossreactive spike epitopes was mapped.

Sequenced input: CD4+ T cells from PBMCs, cultured in vitro. V is TRBV7-2 and J is TRBJ2-3, with D perhaps matching TRBD2 (6 bases). The origin of this receptor is a human donor in good health. In DNA, the CDR3 is TGTGCCAGCAGCTCCTTCCCCCGCCGGGACTTCCTCACAGATACGCAGTATTTT. Amino acid sequence: CASSSFPRRDFLTDTQYF.